The T cell receptor (beta chain) under discussion was sequenced for a study of graft-versus-host responses after intestinal transplantation. This clone appeared a few times. The researchers put some 200,000 CFSE-labeled responder cells into plates with some 200,000 irradiated, violet-dye-labeled stimulator cells. Responder cells that were proliferating and CFSE-low, both CD3+CD4+ and CD3+CD8+, were sorted after the reaction. Produced via immunoSEQ multiplex PCR; TCRdb's table is partial and in-frame only. The data show about 7,000 clones, roughly 31% seen once. With V trimmed by 3 bases and J by 4 bases, 6 bases remained unmatched. The CDR3 loop spans 14 amino acids. Germline V gene lookup returns CDR1 SQVTM and CDR2 ANQGSEA.

This specimen was alloreactive CD8+ T cells from a mixed lymphocyte reaction culture, taken before transplantation. The subset here: CFSE-low proliferating T cells sorted from roughly six-day pre-transplant mixed lymphocyte reaction (GvH or HvG direction). The clonotype originates from a human patient who was an organ donor for intestinal transplantation. The rearrangement uses TRBV29-1 and TRBJ2-1; 7 nucleotides align to TRBD1. Here the CDR3 reads CSVELRQGYNEQFF. The CDR3 coding sequence is TGCAGCGTTGAGTTGCGACAGGGTTACAATGAGCAGTTCTTC.